This TCR beta chain was found in a study of shared clonotypes between healthy human individuals. At the level of the study: The plates for each donor numbered three CD4 naive, three CD4 memory, two CD8 naive and one CD8 memory.

The data were produced by immunoSEQ multiplex PCR, yet TCRdb's version contains in-frame clones alone and is incomplete. The sample has about 2 million clones, 95% seen once. Splitting the CD4+ cells yielded a CD45RA+ naive subset and a CD45RA-negative memory subset. The sequence was obtained from a man younger than 30 in good health. Material: naive CD4+ T cells sorted from blood. Subset given: CD45RA+ positively selected.

The CDR3 bases are TGCGCCAGTTCGAAGGAGACGGGTCTCCAAGAGACCCAGTACTTC. This codes for CASSKETGLQETQYF. J is TRBJ2-5 and V is TRBV5-1; D call uncertain. Between the trimmed V and J ends, which lost 8 bases and 1 base, there was a span of 18 bases. The CDR3 runs 15 residues. Germline V gene sequence: CDR1 SGHRS, CDR2 YFSETQ.